Listed below are T cell receptor beta chains from one sample, sequenced in a study of CD8+ T cells in alopecia areata. Clones were read by immunoSEQ multiplex PCR, and TCRdb kept only the in-frame ones, dropping some. The table lists hundreds of thousands of clones, 58% of them singletons. The material was CD4+ T cells sorted from blood, obtained at week 24, from a patient treated with tofacitinib. The receptors shown here come from a human donor with alopecia areata. Both conserved end residues are part of each CDR3. A D gene is named only where the DNA matches it firmly. Not all rows give a size; the values are once, few, many and, for expanded clones, a class.

d_call,v_call,j_call,clone_size,cdr3_nt,cdr3_aa
.,TRBV7-9,TRBJ1-2,.,TGTGCCAGCAGCTTAGTGGGGGGTAGCTATGGCTACACCTTC,CASSLVGGSYGYTF
TRBD1,TRBV29-1,TRBJ1-1,few,TGCAGCGTTCAGAGACAGGGCGCGAACACTGAAGCTTTCTTT,CSVQRQGANTEAFF
.,TRBV5-1,TRBJ1-2,.,TGCGCCAGCAGCCCGACTTTATCAGGGAGCCGCTCTGGCTACACCTTC,CASSPTLSGSRSGYTF
TRBD1,TRBV19,TRBJ2-5,.,TGTGCCAGTAGTATAGAGTTGGGACAGCTCCAAGAGACCCAGTACTTC,CASSIELGQLQETQYF
.,TRBV6-1,TRBJ1-2,once,TGTGCCAGCAGCTATACAGGGATCTATGGCTACACCTTC,CASSYTGIYGYTF
TRBD1,TRBV30,TRBJ2-7,.,TGTGCCTGGAGTGTCACAGGGGGCGGGTACGAGCAGTACTTC,CAWSVTGGGYEQYF
.,TRBV5-1,TRBJ2-7,.,TGCGCCAGCAGCTTGGTGGCCACAGGGATATCAGCCTACGAGCAGTACTTC,CASSLVATGISAYEQYF
.,TRBV19,TRBJ1-5,.,TGTGCCCTGGGACGGCGGGATCAGCCCCAGCATTTT,CALGRRDQPQHF
.,TRBV28,TRBJ1-2,.,TGTGCCAGCAGTTGGGCAGGGAGCTATGGCTACACCTTC,CASSWAGSYGYTF
TRBD1,TRBV9,TRBJ1-4,.,TGTGCCAGCAGCGGGGACAGGGCAACTAATGAAAAACTGTTTTTT,CASSGDRATNEKLFF
TRBD2,TRBV19,TRBJ2-7,.,TGTGCCAGTAGTACCCTTAGCGGGGGGGGTCTCTACGAGCAGTACTTC,CASSTLSGGGLYEQYF
TRBD1,TRBV7-9,TRBJ1-6,.,TGTGCCAGCAGCTTAGGGGCCGGGACAGACTATAATTCACCCCTCCACTTT,CASSLGAGTDYNSPLHF
.,TRBV30,TRBJ2-5,.,TGTGCCTGGAGTGGTGGCTATCAAGAGACCCAGTACTTC,CAWSGGYQETQYF
.,TRBV19,TRBJ1-5,.,TGTGCCTCTCGAGAGGCAGGCGCCGGGCAGCCCCAGCATTTT,CASREAGAGQPQHF
.,TRBV10-3,TRBJ2-7,.,TGTGCCATCAGTGATTGGGGAAGCTCCTACGAGCAGTACTTC,CAISDWGSSYEQYF
TRBD1,TRBV9,TRBJ1-4,few,TGTGCCAGCAGCGCGTCGACAGGGTCAAATGAAAAACTGTTTTTT,CASSASTGSNEKLFF
TRBD2,TRBV19,TRBJ2-2,.,TGTGCCAGTAGTCGGCGGGGGTCGAACACCGGGGAGCTGTTTTTT,CASSRRGSNTGELFF